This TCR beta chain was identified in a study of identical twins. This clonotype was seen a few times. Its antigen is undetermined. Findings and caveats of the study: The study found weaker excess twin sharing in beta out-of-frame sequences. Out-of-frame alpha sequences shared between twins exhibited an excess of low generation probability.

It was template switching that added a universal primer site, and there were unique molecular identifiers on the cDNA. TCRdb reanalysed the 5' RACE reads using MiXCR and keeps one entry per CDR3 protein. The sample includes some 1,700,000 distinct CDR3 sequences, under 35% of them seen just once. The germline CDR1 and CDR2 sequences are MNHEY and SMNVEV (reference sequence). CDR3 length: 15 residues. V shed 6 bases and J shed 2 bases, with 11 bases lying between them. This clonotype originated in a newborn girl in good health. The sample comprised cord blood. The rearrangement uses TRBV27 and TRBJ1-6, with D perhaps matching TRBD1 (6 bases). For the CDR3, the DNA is TGTGCCAGCAGACCACAGGGCCCCTATAATTCACCCCTCCACTTT. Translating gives CASRPQGPYNSPLHF.